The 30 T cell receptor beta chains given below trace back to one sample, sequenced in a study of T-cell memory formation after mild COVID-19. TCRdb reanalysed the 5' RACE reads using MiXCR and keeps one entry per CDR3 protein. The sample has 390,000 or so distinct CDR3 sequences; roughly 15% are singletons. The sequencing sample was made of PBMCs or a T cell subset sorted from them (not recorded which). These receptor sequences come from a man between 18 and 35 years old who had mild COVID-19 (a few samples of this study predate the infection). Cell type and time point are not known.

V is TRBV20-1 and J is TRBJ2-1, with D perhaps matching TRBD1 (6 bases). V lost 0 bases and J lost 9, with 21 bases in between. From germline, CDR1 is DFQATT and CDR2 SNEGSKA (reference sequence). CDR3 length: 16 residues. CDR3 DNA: TGCAGTGCTAGAGATAGTGTACTAGGGGGTCGCGGTGAGCAGTTCTTC. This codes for CSARDSVLGGRGEQFF.

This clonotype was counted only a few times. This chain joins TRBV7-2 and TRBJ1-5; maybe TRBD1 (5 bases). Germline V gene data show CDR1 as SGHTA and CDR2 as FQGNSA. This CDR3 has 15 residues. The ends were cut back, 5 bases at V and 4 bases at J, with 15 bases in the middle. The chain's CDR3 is CASSQQERGNQPQHF. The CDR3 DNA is TGTGCCAGCAGCCAACAGGAGCGGGGGAATCAGCCCCAGCATTTT.

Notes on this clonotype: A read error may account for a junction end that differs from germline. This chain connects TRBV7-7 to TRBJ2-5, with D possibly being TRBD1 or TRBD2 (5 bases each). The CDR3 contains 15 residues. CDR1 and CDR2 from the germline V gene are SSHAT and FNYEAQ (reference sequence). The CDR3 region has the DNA TGTGCTAGCAGCTTAGGGACGACGACATGGGAGACCCAGTACTTC. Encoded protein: CASSLGTTTWETQYF.

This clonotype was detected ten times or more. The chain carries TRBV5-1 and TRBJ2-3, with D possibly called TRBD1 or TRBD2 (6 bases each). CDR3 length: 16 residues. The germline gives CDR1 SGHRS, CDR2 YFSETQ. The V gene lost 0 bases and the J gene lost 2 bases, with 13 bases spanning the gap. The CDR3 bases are TGCGCCAGCAGCTTGGCCGAGGGGGGTCACACAGATACGCAGTATTTT. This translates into CASSLAEGGHTDTQYF.

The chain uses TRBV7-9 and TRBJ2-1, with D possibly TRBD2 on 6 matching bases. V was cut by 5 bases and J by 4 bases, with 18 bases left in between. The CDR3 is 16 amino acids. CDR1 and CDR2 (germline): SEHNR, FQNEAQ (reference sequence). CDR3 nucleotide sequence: TGTGCCAGCAGCAGAAGAGCGGGCCCTGGGTACAATGAGCAGTTCTTC. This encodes CASSRRAGPGYNEQFF.

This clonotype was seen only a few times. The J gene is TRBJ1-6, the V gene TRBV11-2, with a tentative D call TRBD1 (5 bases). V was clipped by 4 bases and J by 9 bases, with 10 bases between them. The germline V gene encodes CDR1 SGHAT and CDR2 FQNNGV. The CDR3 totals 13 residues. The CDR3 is CASSSLQGSPLHF. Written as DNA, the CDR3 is TGTGCCAGCAGCTCCTTGCAGGGTTCACCCCTCCACTTT.

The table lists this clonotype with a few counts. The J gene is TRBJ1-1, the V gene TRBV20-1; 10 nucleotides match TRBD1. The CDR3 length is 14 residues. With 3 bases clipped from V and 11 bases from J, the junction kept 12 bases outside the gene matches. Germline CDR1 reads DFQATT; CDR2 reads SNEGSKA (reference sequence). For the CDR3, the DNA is TGCAGTGCTAGTTACTTGGGACAGGGGATGGGGGCTTTCTTT. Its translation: CSASYLGQGMGAFF.

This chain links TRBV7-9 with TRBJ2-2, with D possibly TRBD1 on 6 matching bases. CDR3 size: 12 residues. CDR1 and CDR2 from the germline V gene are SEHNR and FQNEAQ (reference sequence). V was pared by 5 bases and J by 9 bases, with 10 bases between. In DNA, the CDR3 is TGTGCCAGCAGCCTACAGGGCAGGGAGCTGTTTTTT. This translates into CASSLQGRELFF.

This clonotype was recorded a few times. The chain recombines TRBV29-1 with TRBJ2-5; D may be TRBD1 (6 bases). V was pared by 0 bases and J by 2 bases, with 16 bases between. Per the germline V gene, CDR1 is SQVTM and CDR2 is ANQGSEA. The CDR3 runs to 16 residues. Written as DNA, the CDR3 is TGCAGCGTTGAAGAGTGGTTCTCAGGGGAACAAGAGACCCAGTACTTC. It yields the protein CSVEEWFSGEQETQYF.

CDR3 in DNA: TGTGCCAGCAGTTATAGTTCCGGGGGGAGTAATGAAGCTTTCTTT. Translation: CASSYSSGGSNEAFF. The chain carries TRBV6-5 and TRBJ1-1, with a tentative D call TRBD1 (5 bases). Trimming removed 3 bases from V and 7 bases from J, with 18 bases in between. The CDR3 covers 15 residues. CDR1 and CDR2 from the germline V gene are MNHEY and SVGAGI.

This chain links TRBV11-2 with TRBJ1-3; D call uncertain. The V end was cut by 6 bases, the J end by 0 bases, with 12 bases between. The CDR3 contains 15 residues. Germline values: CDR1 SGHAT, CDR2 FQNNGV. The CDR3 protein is CASSPSGFSGNTIYF. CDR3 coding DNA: TGTGCCAGCAGTCCCTCGGGGTTCTCTGGAAACACCATATATTTT.

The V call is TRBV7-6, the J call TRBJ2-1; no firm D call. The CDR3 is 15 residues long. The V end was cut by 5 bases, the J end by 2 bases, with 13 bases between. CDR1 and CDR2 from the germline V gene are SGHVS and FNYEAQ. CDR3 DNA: TGTGCCAGCAGCCCACCTCCTGGGACCTACAATGAGCAGTTCTTC. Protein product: CASSPPPGTYNEQFF.

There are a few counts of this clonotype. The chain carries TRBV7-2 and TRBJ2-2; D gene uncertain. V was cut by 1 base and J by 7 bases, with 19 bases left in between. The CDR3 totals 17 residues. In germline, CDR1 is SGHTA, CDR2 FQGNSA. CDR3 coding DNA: TGTGCCAGCAGCTTAGATTTATTGCAGGCGCAACTCGGGGAGCTGTTTTTT. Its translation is CASSLDLLQAQLGELFF.

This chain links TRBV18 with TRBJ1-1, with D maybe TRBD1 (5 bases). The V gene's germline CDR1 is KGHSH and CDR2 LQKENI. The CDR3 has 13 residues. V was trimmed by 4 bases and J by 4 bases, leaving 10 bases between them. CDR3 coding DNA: TGTGCCAGCTCACTCGGACAAACCACTGAAGCTTTCTTT. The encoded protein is CASSLGQTTEAFF.

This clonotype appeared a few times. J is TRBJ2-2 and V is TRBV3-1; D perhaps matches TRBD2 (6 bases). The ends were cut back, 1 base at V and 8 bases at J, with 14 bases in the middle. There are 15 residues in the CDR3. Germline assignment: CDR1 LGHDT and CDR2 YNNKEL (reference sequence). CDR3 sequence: CASSQGGLGTGELFF. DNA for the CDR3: TGTGCCAGCAGCCAAGGAGGGCTAGGGACTGGGGAGCTGTTTTTT. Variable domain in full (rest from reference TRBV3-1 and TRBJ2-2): DTAVSQTPKYLVTQMGNDKSIKCEQNLGHDTMYWYKQDSKKFLKIMFSYNNKELIINETVPNRFSPKSPDKAHLNLHINSLELGDSAVYFCASSQGGLGTGELFFGEGSRLTVL.

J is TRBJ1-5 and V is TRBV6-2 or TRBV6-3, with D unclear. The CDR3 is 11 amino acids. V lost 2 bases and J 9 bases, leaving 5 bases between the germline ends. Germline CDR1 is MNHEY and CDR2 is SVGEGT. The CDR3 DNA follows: TGTGCCAGCAGTTACCCGGGGCCCCAGCATTTT. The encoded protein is CASSYPGPQHF.

The CDR3 nucleotides read TGTGCCAGCAGATTACAGGGGACGAACACTGAAGCTTTCTTT. Encoded protein: CASRLQGTNTEAFF. The chain links TRBV7-9 to TRBJ1-1; 7 bases are shared with TRBD1. The V and J ends lost 6 bases and 1 base, in that order; junction bases with no gene match: 5. Germline CDR1 reads SEHNR; CDR2 reads FQNEAQ (reference sequence). CDR3 length equals 14 residues.

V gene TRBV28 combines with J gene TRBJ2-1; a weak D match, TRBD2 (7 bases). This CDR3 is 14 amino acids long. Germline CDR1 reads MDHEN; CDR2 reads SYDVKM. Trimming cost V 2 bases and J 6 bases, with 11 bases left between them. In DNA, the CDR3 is TGTGCCAGCAGTTTAGCGGGGGCCGTCAATGAGCAGTTCTTC. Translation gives CASSLAGAVNEQFF.

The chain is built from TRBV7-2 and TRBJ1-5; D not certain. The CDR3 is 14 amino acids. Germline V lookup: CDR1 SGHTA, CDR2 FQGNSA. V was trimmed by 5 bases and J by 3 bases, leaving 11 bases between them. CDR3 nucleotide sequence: TGTGCCAGCAGCGCCACGGGGAACAATCAGCCCCAGCATTTT. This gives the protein CASSATGNNQPQHF.

The CDR3 sequence is CAISESAVSTDTQYF. The CDR3 DNA sequence: TGTGCCATCAGTGAGTCGGCGGTTAGCACAGATACGCAGTATTTT. The chain links TRBV10-3 to TRBJ2-3; no reliable D call. The germline V gene has CDR1 ENHRY and CDR2 SYGVKD. V shed 0 bases and J shed 0 bases, with 7 bases lying between them. The CDR3 is 15 amino acids.

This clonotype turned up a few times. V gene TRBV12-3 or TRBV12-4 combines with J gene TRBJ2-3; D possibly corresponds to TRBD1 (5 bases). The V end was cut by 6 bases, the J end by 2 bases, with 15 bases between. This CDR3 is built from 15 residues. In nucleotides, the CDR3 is TGTGCCAGCAGCTGGGGCAGGGTTGACACAGATACGCAGTATTTT. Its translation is CASSWGRVDTDTQYF.

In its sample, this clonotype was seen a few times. The CDR3 DNA is TGCACCAGCAGCTACCGGACACGGACTTCACCCCTCCACTTT. Residues: CTSSYRTRTSPLHF. The V call is TRBV1, the J call TRBJ1-6; the DNA was not compared with TRBD1, the D call given in the table. TRBV1 is an annotated pseudogene. CDR3 length: 14 amino acids.

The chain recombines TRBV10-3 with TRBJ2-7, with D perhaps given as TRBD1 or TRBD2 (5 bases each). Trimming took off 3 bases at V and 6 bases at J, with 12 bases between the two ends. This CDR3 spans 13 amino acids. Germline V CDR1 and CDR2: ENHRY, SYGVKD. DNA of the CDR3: TGTGCCATCAGTGAAGGGGAGACGGGCGAGCAGTACGTC. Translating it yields CAISEGETGEQYV.

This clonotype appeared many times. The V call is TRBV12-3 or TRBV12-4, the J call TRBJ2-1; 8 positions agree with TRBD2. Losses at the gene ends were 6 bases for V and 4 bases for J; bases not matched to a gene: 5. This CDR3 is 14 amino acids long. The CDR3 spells CASSLAGGYNEQFF. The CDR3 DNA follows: TGTGCCAGCAGCTTGGCGGGGGGATACAATGAGCAGTTCTTC.

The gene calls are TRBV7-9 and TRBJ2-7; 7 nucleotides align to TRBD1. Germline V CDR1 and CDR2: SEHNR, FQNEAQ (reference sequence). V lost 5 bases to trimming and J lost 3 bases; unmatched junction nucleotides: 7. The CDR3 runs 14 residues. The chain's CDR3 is CASSPLTGDYEQYF. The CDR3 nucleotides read TGTGCCAGCAGCCCCCTCACAGGGGACTACGAGCAGTACTTC.

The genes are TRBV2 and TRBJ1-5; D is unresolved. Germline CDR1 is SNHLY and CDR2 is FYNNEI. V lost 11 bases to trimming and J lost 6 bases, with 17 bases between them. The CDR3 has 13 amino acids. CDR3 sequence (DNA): TGTGCCGCCGCGGCAGAAACGTCTCAGCCCCAGCATTTT. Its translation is CAAAAETSQPQHF.

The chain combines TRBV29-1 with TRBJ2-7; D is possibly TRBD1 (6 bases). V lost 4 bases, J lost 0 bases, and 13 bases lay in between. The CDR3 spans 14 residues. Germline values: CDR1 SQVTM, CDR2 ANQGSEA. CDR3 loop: CSVVRDTPSYEQYF. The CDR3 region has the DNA TGCAGCGTTGTCCGGGACACTCCCTCCTACGAGCAGTACTTC.

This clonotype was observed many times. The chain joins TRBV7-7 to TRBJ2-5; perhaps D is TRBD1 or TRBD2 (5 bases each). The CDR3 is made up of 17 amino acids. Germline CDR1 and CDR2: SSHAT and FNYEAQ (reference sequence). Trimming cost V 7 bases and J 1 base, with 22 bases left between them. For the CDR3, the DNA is TGTGCCAGCACCAGATGGCCCAAGGGACCAATCCAAGAGACCCAGTACTTC. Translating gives CASTRWPKGPIQETQYF.

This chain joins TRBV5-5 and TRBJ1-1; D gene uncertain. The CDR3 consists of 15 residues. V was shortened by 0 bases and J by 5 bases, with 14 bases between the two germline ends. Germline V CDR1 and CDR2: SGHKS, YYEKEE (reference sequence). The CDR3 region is CASSLVLGLRTEAFF. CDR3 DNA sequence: TGTGCCAGCAGCTTGGTGCTAGGACTGAGGACTGAAGCTTTCTTT.

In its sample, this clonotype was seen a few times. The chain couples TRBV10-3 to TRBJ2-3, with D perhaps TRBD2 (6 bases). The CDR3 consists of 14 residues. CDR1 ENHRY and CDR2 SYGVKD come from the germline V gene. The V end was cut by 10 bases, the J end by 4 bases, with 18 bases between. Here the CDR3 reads CANGRGGEADTQYF. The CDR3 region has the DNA TGTGCCAACGGCCGCGGAGGGGAGGCAGATACGCAGTATTTT.